This T cell receptor (beta chain) came from a study of OX40 agonist ivuxolimab in advanced cancers. About the study as a whole: Ivuxolimab was an agonistic, fully human IgG2 monoclonal antibody directed against OX40 (CD134), a costimulatory receptor. Intravenous ivuxolimab was administered to patients every 2 weeks at six dose levels: 0.01, 0.1, 0.3, 1.5, 3 and 10 mg/kg. Prior anti-PD-1, anti-PD-L1 or anti-CTLA-4 therapy was permitted, and checkpoint inhibitors had been received by about 44% of dose-escalation patients. Peripheral TCRbeta sequencing aimed to test whether ivuxolimab altered TCR sequence diversity and caused clonal T-cell expansion. The paper reports the monotherapy dose-escalation portion (N of about 47 patients) of the phase I ivuxolimab trial. Partial responses occurred in three dose-escalation patients, of whom one had hepatocellular carcinoma and two had cutaneous melanoma. A male proportion of approximately 83% and a mean age of approximately 58 years, ranging from roughly 23 to 90, were recorded for the dose-escalation cohort. Of the approximately 50 dose-escalation patients, hepatocellular carcinoma was present in 19, melanoma in approximately 15, renal cell carcinoma in 9 and head and neck cancer in 9.

V is reduced by 1 base and J by 6 bases, leaving a spacing of 6 bases between them. From the cysteine up to the phenylalanine, the CDR3 has a length of 13 residues. The kept DNA is CDR3 alone, 39 bases in frame from the first base. CDR1 and CDR2 are drawn from the germline V gene: MNHEY, SVGAGI. Points the paper makes about the study in general: At doses from 0.1 to 3.0 mg/kg, clonal expansion was seen in both CD4+ and CD8+ blood T cells between baseline and week 6. The antigen specificity of the peripheral T cells that underwent clonal expansion was not determined. Low levels of normalized T-cell clonal expansion were also seen in some patients who did not respond. After ivuxolimab, more expanded clones were found on average in CD8+ T cells than in CD4+ T cells. In the 0.1-3.0 mg/kg groups, partial responders had among the lowest normalized peripheral clonal expansion, particularly in CD8+ T cells.

A word on this clone: Which antigen it targets is not known. Base qualities are not recorded, but no much larger clone differs from it by a single base.

Patients with a history of autoimmune disease or receiving systemic immunosuppression were excluded from the trial. In every dose cohort, peripheral blood was drawn for TCR sequencing at baseline, cycle 4 day 1, and cycle 7 day 1. The samples were taken from a phase I, first-in-human, multicenter, open-label dose-escalation trial of ivuxolimab. Adults with locally advanced or metastatic melanoma, renal cell, hepatocellular, or head and neck squamous cell carcinoma were enrolled in the trial. Before TCR sequencing, CD4+ T cells and CD8+ T cells from peripheral blood were sorted into separate populations. To sequence the TCRbeta CDR3 region, genomic DNA was isolated from the sorted cells. The immunoSEQ Assay was used for sequencing of TCRbeta CDR3 regions. Held by TCRdb, this immuneACCESS table contains in-frame sequences only and omits some clones. Under half of the omission traces to an unresolved V gene where checked; the cause of the rest is unknown. The sample has over 50,000 clones on record, 82% of them singletons. The ten largest clones capture 3.9% of the sample.

This receptor was obtained from an adult with an advanced solid tumor such as melanoma, head and neck, liver or kidney cancer. Sequencing was performed on CD4+ or CD8+ T cells sorted from blood, taken in a trial of the OX40 agonist ivuxolimab. The sequence joins TRBV6-5 to TRBJ2-2, with the D gene uncertain. For the CDR3, the sequence is CASSYFLAGELFF. The DNA is TGTGCCAGCAGTTACTTTCTCGCCGGGGAGCTGTTTTTT.